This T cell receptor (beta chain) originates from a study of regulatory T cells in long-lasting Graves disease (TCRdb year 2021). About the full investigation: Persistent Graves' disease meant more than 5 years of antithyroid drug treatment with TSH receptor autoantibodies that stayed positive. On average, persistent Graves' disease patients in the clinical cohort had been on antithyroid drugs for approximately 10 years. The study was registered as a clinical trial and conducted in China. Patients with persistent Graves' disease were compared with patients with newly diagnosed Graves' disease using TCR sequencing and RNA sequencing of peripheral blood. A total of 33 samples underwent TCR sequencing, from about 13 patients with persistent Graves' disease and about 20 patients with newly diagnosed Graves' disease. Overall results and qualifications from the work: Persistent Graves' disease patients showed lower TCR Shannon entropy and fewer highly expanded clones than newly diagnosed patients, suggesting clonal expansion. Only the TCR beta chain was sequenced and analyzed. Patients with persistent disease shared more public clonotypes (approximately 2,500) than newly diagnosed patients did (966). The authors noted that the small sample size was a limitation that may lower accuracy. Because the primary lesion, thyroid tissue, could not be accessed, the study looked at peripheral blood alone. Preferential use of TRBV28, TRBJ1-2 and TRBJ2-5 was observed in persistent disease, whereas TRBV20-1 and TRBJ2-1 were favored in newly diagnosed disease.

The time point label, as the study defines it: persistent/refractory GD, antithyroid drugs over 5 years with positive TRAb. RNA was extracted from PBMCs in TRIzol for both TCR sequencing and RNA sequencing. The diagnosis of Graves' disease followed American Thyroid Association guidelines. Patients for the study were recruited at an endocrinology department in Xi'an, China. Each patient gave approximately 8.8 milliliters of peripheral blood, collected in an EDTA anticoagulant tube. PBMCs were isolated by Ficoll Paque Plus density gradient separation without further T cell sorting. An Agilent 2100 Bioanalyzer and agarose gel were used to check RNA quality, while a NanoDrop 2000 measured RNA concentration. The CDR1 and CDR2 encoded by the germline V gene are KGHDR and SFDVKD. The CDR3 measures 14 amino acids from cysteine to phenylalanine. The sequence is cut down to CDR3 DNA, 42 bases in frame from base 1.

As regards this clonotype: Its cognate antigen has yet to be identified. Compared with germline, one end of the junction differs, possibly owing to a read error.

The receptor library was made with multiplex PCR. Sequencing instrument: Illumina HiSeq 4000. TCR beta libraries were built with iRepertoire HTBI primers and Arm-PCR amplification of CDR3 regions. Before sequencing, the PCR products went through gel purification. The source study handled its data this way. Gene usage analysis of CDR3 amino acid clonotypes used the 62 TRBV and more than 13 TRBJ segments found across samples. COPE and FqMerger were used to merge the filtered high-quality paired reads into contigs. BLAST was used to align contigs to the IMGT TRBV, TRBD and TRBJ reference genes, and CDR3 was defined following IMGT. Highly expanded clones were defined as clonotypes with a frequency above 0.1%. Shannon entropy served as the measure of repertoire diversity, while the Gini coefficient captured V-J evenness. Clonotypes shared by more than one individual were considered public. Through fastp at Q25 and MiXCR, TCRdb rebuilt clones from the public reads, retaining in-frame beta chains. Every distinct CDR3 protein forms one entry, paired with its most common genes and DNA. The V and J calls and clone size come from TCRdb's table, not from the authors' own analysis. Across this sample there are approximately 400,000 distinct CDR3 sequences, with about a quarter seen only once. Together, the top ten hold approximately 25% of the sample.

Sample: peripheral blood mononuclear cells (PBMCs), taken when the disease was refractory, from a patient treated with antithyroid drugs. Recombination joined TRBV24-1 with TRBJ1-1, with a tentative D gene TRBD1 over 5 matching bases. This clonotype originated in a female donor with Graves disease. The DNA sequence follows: TGTGCCACCAGTGCTTTGCTTCGTGACCGGGGGGCTTTCTTT. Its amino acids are CATSALLRDRGAFF.